Listed below are T cell receptor beta chains from one sample, sequenced in a study of T-cell reconstitution after alpha-beta-depleted transplantation in children. Each CDR3 protein is one row after TCRdb ran MiXCR on the PCR reads. The table has 800,000 to 1,000,000 distinct CDR3 sequences, about 29% seen once. The specimen comprised PBMCs, mostly from graft donor cells, sampled 360 days after TCRalphabeta/CD19-depleted stem cell transplant. The receptors were gathered from a boy under two years old who had a stem cell transplant for SCID, so the T cells may come from the graft donor. CDR3s include the opening cysteine and the closing phenylalanine or tryptophan. The order of the fields is clone size, J gene, D gene, V gene, CDR3 DNA, CDR3 protein. D genes are given only for firm matches. A row's size may be missing; if present it is once, few, many or a size class.

clone size: many; J gene: TRBJ2-3; D gene: TRBD2; V gene: TRBV7-2; CDR3 DNA: TGTGCCAGCAGCTTACGTGGGGGGGTAGATACGCAGTATTTT; CDR3 protein: CASSLRGGVDTQYF
clone size: .; J gene: TRBJ1-4; D gene: .; V gene: TRBV7-9; CDR3 DNA: TGTGCCAGCAGCCGAGGAGATGGATGGGAAAAACTGTTTTTT; CDR3 protein: CASSRGDGWEKLFF
clone size: .; J gene: TRBJ2-1; D gene: .; V gene: TRBV20-1; CDR3 DNA: TGCAGTGCTACCTGGAGGGGCAATGAGCAGTTCTTC; CDR3 protein: CSATWRGNEQFF
clone size: .; J gene: TRBJ2-5; D gene: .; V gene: TRBV29-1; CDR3 DNA: TGCAGCGTTATCCCCCGAGGGGGGCAAGAGACCCAGTACTTC; CDR3 protein: CSVIPRGGQETQYF
clone size: .; J gene: TRBJ1-1; D gene: .; V gene: TRBV9; CDR3 DNA: TGTGCCAGCAGCGTAGGAGTAGGTGGGAACACTGAAGCTTTCTTT; CDR3 protein: CASSVGVGGNTEAFF
clone size: .; J gene: TRBJ2-7; D gene: .; V gene: TRBV4-2; CDR3 DNA: TGTGCCAGCAGCCAACCGGACAGTATCTACGAGCAGTACTTC; CDR3 protein: CASSQPDSIYEQYF
clone size: few; J gene: TRBJ1-5; D gene: TRBD1; V gene: TRBV6-2/TRBV6-3; CDR3 DNA: TGTGCCAGCAGTTACTACCCGGACAGGCCGAGCAATCAGCCCCAGCATTTT; CDR3 protein: CASSYYPDRPSNQPQHF
clone size: once; J gene: TRBJ2-7; D gene: .; V gene: TRBV12-3/TRBV12-4; CDR3 DNA: TGTGCCAGCAGTTTTTCCACAGACGAGCAGTACTTC; CDR3 protein: CASSFSTDEQYF
clone size: few; J gene: TRBJ1-5; D gene: .; V gene: TRBV20-1; CDR3 DNA: TGCAGTGCTAGCTTCAGGGATAGTCAGCATTTT; CDR3 protein: CSASFRDSQHF
clone size: .; J gene: TRBJ2-6; D gene: .; V gene: TRBV5-1; CDR3 DNA: TGCGCCAGCAGCTCAGGGGTGGGGTACTCTGGGGCCAACGTCCTGACTTTC; CDR3 protein: CASSSGVGYSGANVLTF
clone size: .; J gene: TRBJ2-7; D gene: .; V gene: TRBV6-1; CDR3 DNA: TGTGCCAGCGGGGGGCCGGGGGAGCAGTACTTC; CDR3 protein: CASGGPGEQYF
clone size: .; J gene: TRBJ2-6; D gene: .; V gene: TRBV24-1; CDR3 DNA: TGTGCCACCAAAATCGACAGCCCCGGAACGTCTGGGGGGGCCAACGTCCTGACTTTC; CDR3 protein: CATKIDSPGTSGGANVLTF
clone size: few; J gene: TRBJ1-5; D gene: TRBD1; V gene: TRBV12-3/TRBV12-4; CDR3 DNA: TGTGCCAGCAGATCAGGGGGCGCGAGCAATCAGCCCCAGCATTTT; CDR3 protein: CASRSGGASNQPQHF
clone size: few; J gene: TRBJ2-5; D gene: .; V gene: TRBV12-3/TRBV12-4; CDR3 DNA: TGTGCCAGCAGTTATCACAGGGAGACCCAGTACTTC; CDR3 protein: CASSYHRETQYF
clone size: once; J gene: TRBJ2-1; D gene: .; V gene: TRBV7-3; CDR3 DNA: TGTGCCAGCAGCTTAAGTAGGGGGGACCCGGAGCAGTTCTTC; CDR3 protein: CASSLSRGDPEQFF
clone size: few; J gene: TRBJ2-2; D gene: TRBD2; V gene: TRBV9; CDR3 DNA: TGTGCCAGCAGCGTGAGCGGGGGACGATTCACCGGGGAGCTGTTTTTT; CDR3 protein: CASSVSGGRFTGELFF
clone size: .; J gene: TRBJ2-2; D gene: TRBD1; V gene: TRBV5-1; CDR3 DNA: TGCGCCAGCAGCGAACAGGGGGCTGCCGGGGAGCTGTTTTTT; CDR3 protein: CASSEQGAAGELFF
clone size: few; J gene: TRBJ2-1; D gene: TRBD2; V gene: TRBV4-3; CDR3 DNA: TGCGCCGGAGTAGCGGGGGACTTCTCCTACAATGAGCAGTTCTTC; CDR3 protein: CAGVAGDFSYNEQFF
clone size: many; J gene: TRBJ2-3; D gene: TRBD2; V gene: TRBV4-3; CDR3 DNA: TGCGCCAGCAGCCAAGCGGTCCCCCTAGCGGGCCCCTCGGGAGATACGCAGTATTTT; CDR3 protein: CASSQAVPLAGPSGDTQYF
clone size: few; J gene: TRBJ2-7; D gene: TRBD2; V gene: TRBV2; CDR3 DNA: TGTGCCAGCGAGGGGACCTCTCTCGGGGGGGCGCAATCCTACGAGCAGTACTTC; CDR3 protein: CASEGTSLGGAQSYEQYF
clone size: .; J gene: TRBJ2-7; D gene: .; V gene: TRBV15; CDR3 DNA: TGTGCCACCAGCAGAGAAAGGGGGATCGGCTACGAGCAGTACTTC; CDR3 protein: CATSRERGIGYEQYF
clone size: .; J gene: TRBJ1-5; D gene: TRBD1; V gene: TRBV20-1; CDR3 DNA: TGCAGTGCCTCTTCGACAGGGACGAGCAATCAGCCCCAGCATTTT; CDR3 protein: CSASSTGTSNQPQHF
clone size: .; J gene: TRBJ2-5; D gene: .; V gene: TRBV12-3/TRBV12-4; CDR3 DNA: TGTGCCAGCAGCCCCCCCGGGTTAGAGACCCAGTACTTC; CDR3 protein: CASSPPGLETQYF
clone size: .; J gene: TRBJ1-3; D gene: TRBD1; V gene: TRBV12-3/TRBV12-4; CDR3 DNA: TGTGCCAGCAGGGGACAGCTCCCTTCTGGAAACACCATATATTTT; CDR3 protein: CASRGQLPSGNTIYF
clone size: .; J gene: TRBJ2-5; D gene: TRBD2; V gene: TRBV7-2; CDR3 DNA: TGTGCCAGCAGCTGGACTAGCGGGGGGACTGAGAGGACCCAGTACTTC; CDR3 protein: CASSWTSGGTERTQYF
clone size: .; J gene: TRBJ2-1; D gene: .; V gene: TRBV12-3/TRBV12-4; CDR3 DNA: TGTGCCAGCAGGAAGGACGGGGGCAATGAGCAGTTCTTC; CDR3 protein: CASRKDGGNEQFF
clone size: many; J gene: TRBJ1-5; D gene: TRBD1; V gene: TRBV6-4; CDR3 DNA: TGTGCCAGCAATCTCGACAGGGTGGTTAGCAATCAGCCCCAGCATTTT; CDR3 protein: CASNLDRVVSNQPQHF
clone size: few; J gene: TRBJ2-3; D gene: .; V gene: TRBV29-1; CDR3 DNA: TGCAGCGTTGTTCACGCCACAGATACGCAGTATTTT; CDR3 protein: CSVVHATDTQYF
clone size: once; J gene: TRBJ2-7; D gene: .; V gene: TRBV6-5; CDR3 DNA: TGTGCCAGCAGTTACTCGGGTTTCGCCCTCTACGAGCAGTACTTC; CDR3 protein: CASSYSGFALYEQYF
clone size: .; J gene: TRBJ2-5; D gene: .; V gene: TRBV7-8; CDR3 DNA: TGTGCCAGCAGCACTTCACGAACCTCACAGCAAGAGACCCAGTACTTC; CDR3 protein: CASSTSRTSQQETQYF
clone size: .; J gene: TRBJ2-5; D gene: TRBD1; V gene: TRBV19; CDR3 DNA: TGTGCCAGTAGGACGACAGGGCAAGAGACCCAGTACTTC; CDR3 protein: CASRTTGQETQYF
clone size: .; J gene: TRBJ2-7; D gene: .; V gene: TRBV7-9; CDR3 DNA: TGTGCCAGCAGCTTAGAGGCGTGGGGGGCCCCCTACGAGCAGTACTTC; CDR3 protein: CASSLEAWGAPYEQYF
clone size: few; J gene: TRBJ2-7; D gene: .; V gene: TRBV27; CDR3 DNA: TGTGCCAGCAGTTTGACTGCACCGGGCGACGAGCAGTACTTC; CDR3 protein: CASSLTAPGDEQYF
clone size: few; J gene: TRBJ2-7; D gene: .; V gene: TRBV4-1; CDR3 DNA: TGCGCCAGCAGGCAAATAAGGGTCCACGAGCAGTACTTC; CDR3 protein: CASRQIRVHEQYF
clone size: few; J gene: TRBJ2-3; D gene: .; V gene: TRBV10-2; CDR3 DNA: TGCGCCAGCAGCGATTGGGGGTTCACAGATACGCAGTATTTT; CDR3 protein: CASSDWGFTDTQYF
clone size: few; J gene: TRBJ2-2; D gene: TRBD2; V gene: TRBV12-3/TRBV12-4; CDR3 DNA: TGTGCCAGCGGGTCGGGACTAGCGGGGGATACCGGGGAGCTGTTTTTT; CDR3 protein: CASGSGLAGDTGELFF
clone size: .; J gene: TRBJ2-1; D gene: TRBD2; V gene: TRBV5-1; CDR3 DNA: TGCGCCAGCAGCTCTTCTAGCGGGGGGGCCGGGGAGCAGTTCTTC; CDR3 protein: CASSSSSGGAGEQFF
clone size: few; J gene: TRBJ2-5; D gene: .; V gene: TRBV7-8; CDR3 DNA: TGTGCCAGCAGCTTGGTGGCGTGGTCTGTCGAGACCCAGTACTTC; CDR3 protein: CASSLVAWSVETQYF
clone size: .; J gene: TRBJ1-2; D gene: .; V gene: TRBV29-1; CDR3 DNA: TGCAGCGTTGATTTCCGAAGGGGCTACACCTTC; CDR3 protein: CSVDFRRGYTF
clone size: .; J gene: TRBJ2-1; D gene: TRBD2; V gene: TRBV20-1; CDR3 DNA: TGCAGTGCTGGGGAGGGGTTATACAATGAGCAGTTCTTC; CDR3 protein: CSAGEGLYNEQFF
clone size: few; J gene: TRBJ1-2; D gene: .; V gene: TRBV7-3; CDR3 DNA: TGTGCCAGCAGCCGGGACGATAACTATGGCTACACCTTC; CDR3 protein: CASSRDDNYGYTF
clone size: .; J gene: TRBJ1-1; D gene: .; V gene: TRBV7-9; CDR3 DNA: TGTGCCAGCAGCTTCAAGACAGGGAACACTGAAGCTTTCTTT; CDR3 protein: CASSFKTGNTEAFF
clone size: .; J gene: TRBJ2-3; D gene: .; V gene: TRBV6-1; CDR3 DNA: TGTGCCAGCAGCCCCTTTCGTGGGTACACAGATACGCAGTATTTT; CDR3 protein: CASSPFRGYTDTQYF
clone size: .; J gene: TRBJ1-1; D gene: .; V gene: TRBV13; CDR3 DNA: TGTGCCAGCAGCGAATACGCGCGGGGCTGGATGAACACTGAAGCTTTCTTT; CDR3 protein: CASSEYARGWMNTEAFF
clone size: .; J gene: TRBJ2-2; D gene: .; V gene: TRBV6-5; CDR3 DNA: TGTGCCAGCAGTTACTCGTTAGGGCAGGGGACCGGGGAGCTGTTTTTT; CDR3 protein: CASSYSLGQGTGELFF
clone size: .; J gene: TRBJ1-1; D gene: .; V gene: TRBV4-1; CDR3 DNA: TGCGCCAGCAGCCAAGAGAACACTGAAGCTTTCTTT; CDR3 protein: CASSQENTEAFF
clone size: many; J gene: TRBJ2-5; D gene: .; V gene: TRBV5-6; CDR3 DNA: TGTGCCAGCAGTTTAGGAGGGTATCAAGAGACCCAGTACTTC; CDR3 protein: CASSLGGYQETQYF
clone size: .; J gene: TRBJ2-5; D gene: .; V gene: TRBV7-2; CDR3 DNA: TGTGCCAGCAGCTTGTGGAAGGAAGGAGAGACCCAGTACTTC; CDR3 protein: CASSLWKEGETQYF
clone size: few; J gene: TRBJ1-5; D gene: TRBD1; V gene: TRBV24-1; CDR3 DNA: TGTGCCACCAGTGAAGGGGACAGGGGAGTGGATCAGCCCCAGCATTTT; CDR3 protein: CATSEGDRGVDQPQHF
clone size: few; J gene: TRBJ2-1; D gene: .; V gene: TRBV7-3; CDR3 DNA: TGTGCCAGCAGCCTGAATAGGGGACCTGACAATGAGCAGTTCTTC; CDR3 protein: CASSLNRGPDNEQFF
clone size: few; J gene: TRBJ2-3; D gene: .; V gene: TRBV27; CDR3 DNA: TGTGCCAGCAGTTCCTATGGGGGGGGCAGCACAGATACGCAGTATTTT; CDR3 protein: CASSSYGGGSTDTQYF
clone size: .; J gene: TRBJ1-3; D gene: .; V gene: TRBV5-1; CDR3 DNA: TGCGCCAGCTCCGCCGGGGGCGGCTACTCTGGAAACACCATATATTTT; CDR3 protein: CASSAGGGYSGNTIYF
clone size: few; J gene: TRBJ2-7; D gene: .; V gene: TRBV30; CDR3 DNA: TGTGCCTGGAGGGGGGAACCTGCCTACGAGCAGTACTTC; CDR3 protein: CAWRGEPAYEQYF